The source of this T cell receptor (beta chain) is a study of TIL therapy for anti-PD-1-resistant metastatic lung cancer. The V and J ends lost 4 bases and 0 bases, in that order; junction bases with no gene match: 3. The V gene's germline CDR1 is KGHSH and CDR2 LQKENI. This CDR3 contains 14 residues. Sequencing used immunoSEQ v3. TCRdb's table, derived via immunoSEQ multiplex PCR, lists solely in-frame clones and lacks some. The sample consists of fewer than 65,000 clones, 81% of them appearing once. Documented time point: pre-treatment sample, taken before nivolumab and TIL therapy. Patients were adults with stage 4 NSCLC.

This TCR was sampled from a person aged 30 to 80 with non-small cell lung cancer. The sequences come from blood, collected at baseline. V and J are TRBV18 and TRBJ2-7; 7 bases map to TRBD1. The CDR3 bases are TGTGCCAGCTCACAGAGGGACAGCTCCTACGAGCAGTACTTC. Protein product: CASSQRDSSYEQYF.